This TCR beta chain emerged from a study of T cell responses to AZD1222 COVID-19 vaccine. V shed 5 bases, J shed 6 bases, and the junction held 7 bases outside the gene matches. The CDR3 is made up of 13 amino acids. Germline values: CDR1 SGHVS, CDR2 FQNEAQ. Repertoires were generated with immunoSEQ multiplex PCR, while TCRdb's copy carries only in-frame clones and drops some. The sample contains 15,000 to 20,000 clones, around 92% of which appear only once. The chain combines TRBV7-8 with TRBJ2-7, with 7 bases aligning to TRBD2. The receptor was derived from an adult who received the AZD1222 COVID-19 vaccine. The sequencing here drew on peripheral blood, taken 28 days after the second AZD1222 dose. The DNA for the CDR3 is TGTGCCAGCAGCAAAGGGGAGGGACGCGAGCAGTACTTC. This sequence encodes CASSKGEGREQYF.